What follows are 30 T cell receptor beta chains derived from one specimen sequenced in a study of T cells after yellow fever vaccination. From the 5' RACE reads, TCRdb called clonotypes with MiXCR, one entry per CDR3 protein. The sample comprises a few hundred thousand distinct CDR3 sequences, around 4% of which are singletons, and around a quarter rests with the top ten. The specimen was PBMCs, collected on the day of the yellow fever booster vaccination. Receptor source: a man aged 18 to 30 who received the YFV17D yellow fever vaccine.

This clonotype has ten or more counts. J is TRBJ2-3 and V is TRBV28; D is uncertain. CDR1 is MDHEN, CDR2 SYDVKM, per germline. The germline V and J ends were trimmed by 4 bases and 4 bases, with 12 bases remaining between them. The CDR3 spans 14 residues. The CDR3: CASSWHRRPDTQYF. The CDR3 DNA is TGTGCCAGCAGTTGGCACCGCCGTCCAGATACGCAGTATTTT.

This clonotype was seen many times. The rearrangement links TRBV29-1 to TRBJ2-4; 8 bases are shared with TRBD2. The V segment lost 1 base and the J segment 9 bases; nucleotides outside the gene matches: 17. The CDR3 contains 17 residues. Germline V gives CDR1 SQVTM, CDR2 ANQGSEA. DNA of the CDR3: TGCAGCGTTGAAGCATCGCAAGCCGGGGGGGGATTAGGCATTCAGTACTTC. Translating it yields CSVEASQAGGGLGIQYF.

The chain links TRBV12-3 or TRBV12-4 to TRBJ1-1; 7 nucleotides agree with TRBD1. The CDR3 runs to 14 residues. V shed 3 bases, J shed 3 bases, and the junction held 4 bases outside the gene matches. Written as DNA, the CDR3 is TGTGCCAGCAGTTTGTCCAGGGGGTACACTGAAGCTTTCTTT. The encoded protein is CASSLSRGYTEAFF.

This chain connects TRBV6-2 or TRBV6-3 to TRBJ1-2; D uncertain. Trimming shortened V by 2 bases and J by 13 bases, and 14 bases separated the two germline ends. This CDR3 spans 12 amino acids. Germline lookup yields CDR1 MNHEY and CDR2 SVGEGT. The CDR3 reads CASSYVLGRTTF. The CDR3, as DNA: TGTGCCAGCAGTTACGTCCTCGGGCGTACCACCTTC.

With respect to this clonotype: Relative to the germline gene, one junction end is altered; a read error may explain this. The chain joins TRBV7-2 to TRBJ2-7; tentatively, D is TRBD2 (6 bases). The germline CDR1 and CDR2 sequences are SGHTA and FQGNSA. The CDR3 totals 15 residues. CDR3 bases: TGTGCCAGCAGCATAGCTCCGGGACGGGGGTACGAGCAGTACTTC. Amino acid sequence: CASSIAPGRGYEQYF.

This clonotype was observed a few times. The V and J genes are TRBV13 and TRBJ2-5, with 8 positions matching TRBD2. Germline V CDR1 and CDR2: PRHDT, FYEKMQ (reference sequence). Unmatched junction bases numbered 5, after V lost 5 bases and J lost 3 bases. The CDR3 runs 14 residues. This chain's CDR3 is CASSPPAGEETQYF. The DNA of the CDR3 is TGTGCCAGCAGCCCGCCAGCGGGAGAAGAGACCCAGTACTTC.

The genes are TRBV20-1 and TRBJ2-2, with D unclear. The CDR3 runs 14 residues. Deletions cut 4 bases from V and 2 bases from J, with 11 bases between. CDR1 is DFQATT, CDR2 SNEGSKA, per germline (reference sequence). The CDR3 sequence is CSAKGDLNTGELFF. DNA of the CDR3: TGCAGTGCTAAAGGAGACCTTAACACCGGGGAGCTGTTTTTT.

The rearrangement joins TRBV19 to TRBJ2-7; D gene unclear. V was cut by 4 bases and J by 7 bases, with 23 bases left in between. Germline CDR1 is LNHDA and CDR2 is SQIVND (reference sequence). The CDR3 loop spans 16 amino acids. CDR3 region: CASSTRPPAPKEEQYV. CDR3 in DNA: TGTGCCAGTAGTACCCGACCCCCGGCCCCTAAAGAGGAGCAGTACGTC.

This clonotype has a count of ten or more. At one end, the junction sequence differs from germline, possibly due to a read error. The J gene is TRBJ1-2, the V gene TRBV7-2, with 7 bases aligning to TRBD1. CDR3 length: 13 residues. Germline loops: CDR1 SGHTA, CDR2 FQGNSA. The CDR3, as DNA: TGTGCCAGCAGCCCCTCGAACGCAGGGGGTCGGTACTTC. Amino acids: CASSPSNAGGRYF.

V is TRBV25-1 and J is TRBJ2-1, with 9 bases matching TRBD1. Germline CDR1 and CDR2: MGHDK and SYGVNS. The V segment lost 3 bases and the J segment 6 bases; nucleotides outside the gene matches: 0. The CDR3 spans 13 residues. In DNA, the CDR3 is TGTGCCAGCAGTGAGACAGGGGGCAATGAGCAGTTCTTC. Protein: CASSETGGNEQFF. The complete variable domain, with remaining parts taken from reference TRBV25-1 and TRBJ2-1, reads EADIYQTPRYLVIGTGKKITLECSQTMGHDKMYWYQQDPGMELHLIHYSYGVNSTEKGDLSSESTVSRIRTEHFPLTLESARPSHTSQYLCASSETGGNEQFFGPGTRLTVL.

This clonotype has ten or more counts. The CDR3 sequence is CSASPNRLGDYEQYF. In nucleotides, the CDR3 is TGCAGTGCTTCACCAAACCGGCTAGGGGACTACGAGCAGTACTTC. The chain links TRBV20-1 to TRBJ2-7, with D maybe TRBD1 (5 bases). The V end lost 5 bases, the J end lost 3 bases, and 20 bases lay between the germline ends. The CDR3 covers 15 residues. Germline lookup yields CDR1 DFQATT and CDR2 SNEGSKA (reference sequence).

The chain joins TRBV6-2 or TRBV6-3 to TRBJ2-7, with D unresolved. Germline CDR1 is MNHEY and CDR2 is SVGEGT. This CDR3 comprises 12 residues. Trimming cost V 7 bases and J 3 bases, with 10 bases left between them. The CDR3 DNA follows: TGTGCCAGCATTGGACCCGGCTACGAGCAGTACTTC. Its protein product is CASIGPGYEQYF.

There are many counts of this clonotype. The rearrangement joins TRBV20-1 to TRBJ1-1, with D unresolved. The CDR3 sequence is 16 residues long. V was trimmed by 0 bases and J by 0 bases, leaving 14 bases between them. CDR1 and CDR2 from the germline V gene are DFQATT and SNEGSKA (reference sequence). The CDR3 DNA sequence: TGCAGTGCTAGAGATCCTGGCAGGTCCATGAACACTGAAGCTTTCTTT. As protein: CSARDPGRSMNTEAFF.

This clonotype occurred many times. The chain has TRBV10-3 and TRBJ2-6; maybe TRBD1 (5 bases). CDR1 and CDR2 from the germline V gene are ENHRY and SYGVKD. The CDR3 has 13 amino acids. Trimming removed 8 bases at V and 2 bases at J, with 7 bases between. CDR3 in amino acids: CAIEGAGANVLTF. Here the CDR3 DNA reads TGTGCCATCGAAGGGGCTGGGGCCAACGTCCTGACTTTC.

A few counts support this clonotype. This chain connects TRBV30 to TRBJ2-6, with D possibly being TRBD1 or TRBD2 (5 bases each). CDR1 is GTSNPN and CDR2 is SVGIG in the germline V gene (reference sequence). Trimming pared 8 bases from V and 2 bases from J, leaving 13 bases between. This CDR3 is 14 amino acids long. As DNA, the CDR3 is TGTGCCCTGGGCCGGGGCACTGGGGCCAACGTCCTGACTTTC. Amino acid sequence: CALGRGTGANVLTF.

This clonotype was observed many times. The J gene is TRBJ2-5, the V gene TRBV5-1; the D gene could be TRBD1 or TRBD2 (5 bases each). This CDR3 spans 14 amino acids. V was shortened by 4 bases and J by 0 bases, with 10 bases between the two germline ends. In germline, CDR1 is SGHRS, CDR2 YFSETQ. The DNA of the CDR3 is TGCGCCAGCAGCCAAGAGGGGAACCAAGAGACCCAGTACTTC. This encodes CASSQEGNQETQYF.

This clonotype occurred many times. The rearrangement links TRBV20-1 to TRBJ2-7; D might be TRBD1 (6 bases). This CDR3 is 14 amino acids long. V dropped 1 base and J dropped 5 bases, with 15 bases sitting between them. The germline V gene encodes CDR1 DFQATT and CDR2 SNEGSKA (reference sequence). The CDR3 protein is CSARATGPRDEQYF. CDR3 DNA: TGCAGTGCTAGAGCGACAGGCCCTCGCGACGAGCAGTACTTC.

Note on this clonotype: As the CDR3 is not closed by the conserved phenylalanine or tryptophan, this likely results from a read error. Because the CDR3's place on the DNA is in doubt, the DNA is left out and the CDR3 is given as listed by TCRdb. The rearrangement links TRBV19 to TRBJ1-1. The CDR3 comprises 12 residues, both ends counted. Germline V gene sequence: CDR1 LNHDA, CDR2 SQIVND (reference sequence). The CDR3 here is CASSIGGGLTPV.

The sample holds many counts of this clonotype. The chain has TRBV5-5 and TRBJ2-4, with 8 bases that match TRBD1. This CDR3 comprises 17 residues. Germline CDR1 SGHKS, CDR2 YYEKEE (reference sequence). Germline trimming cut 0 bases from V and 8 bases from J; bases unmatched to any gene: 13. CDR3 sequence reads: CASSLAPSGGRTDIQYF. CDR3 nucleotides: TGTGCCAGCAGCTTGGCCCCTTCAGGGGGCCGAACTGACATTCAGTACTTC.

This chain links TRBV3-1 with TRBJ2-7; the D gene could be TRBD1 or TRBD2 (5 bases each). The germline V gene encodes CDR1 LGHDT and CDR2 YNNKEL (reference sequence). The CDR3 extends over 14 amino acids. Trimming took off 4 bases at V and 7 bases at J, with 17 bases between the two ends. The CDR3 is CASSLRDGRWEQYF. As DNA, the CDR3 is TGTGCCAGCAGCCTCCGGGACGGACGTTGGGAGCAGTACTTC.

This clonotype was seen at least ten times. The genes are TRBV5-1 and TRBJ1-2; D gene unclear. The CDR3 has 13 residues. CDR1 SGHRS and CDR2 YFSETQ come from the germline V gene. V was clipped by 2 bases and J by 2 bases, with 7 bases between them. In nucleotides, the CDR3 is TGCGCCAGCAGCTTAGACGGAAACTATGGCTACACCTTC. Translating gives CASSLDGNYGYTF.

Ten or more counts support this clonotype. This chain links TRBV6-5 with TRBJ2-7, with a weak D call TRBD1 (6 bases). V was pared by 0 bases and J by 0 bases, with 9 bases between. CDR3 length equals 15 residues. Germline-derived CDR1 and CDR2 are MNHEY and SVGAGI. CDR3 bases: TGTGCCAGCAGTTACTCGGACAGCAGCTCCTACGAGCAGTACGTC. As protein: CASSYSDSSSYEQYV.

This rearrangement joins TRBV5-1 to TRBJ2-7; D may be TRBD1 or TRBD2 (6 bases each). There are 14 residues in the CDR3. Germline lookup yields CDR1 SGHRS and CDR2 YFSETQ. Trimming cost V 0 bases and J 5 bases, with 12 bases left between them. CDR3 amino acids: CASSLVGGGNEQYF. The CDR3 nucleotides are TGCGCCAGCAGCTTGGTAGGAGGGGGAAACGAGCAGTACTTC. Drawing the rest from reference TRBV5-1 and TRBJ2-7, the complete variable domain is KAGVTQTPRYLIKTRGQQVTLSCSPISGHRSVSWYQQTPGQGLQFLFEYFSETQRNKGNFPGRFSGRQFSNSRSEMNVSTLELGDSALYLCASSLVGGGNEQYFGPGTRLTVT.

This clonotype was counted ten times or more. The gene calls are TRBV9 and TRBJ1-4, with D unresolved. The V gene lost 3 bases and the J gene lost 6 bases, with 15 bases spanning the gap. CDR1 and CDR2 (germline): SGDLS, YYNGEE. The CDR3 is 15 residues long. The CDR3 loop reads CASSAPGQGHEKLFF. DNA for the CDR3: TGTGCCAGCAGCGCCCCGGGCCAAGGGCATGAAAAACTGTTTTTT.

This clonotype was counted a few times. The chain recombines TRBV12-3 or TRBV12-4 with TRBJ2-3; the match to TRBD2 covers 8 bases. The CDR3 runs 15 residues. V was pared by 7 bases and J by 1 base, with 7 bases of the junction left unmatched. The CDR3 is CASTWAGGRTDTQYF. In DNA, the CDR3 is TGTGCCAGCACATGGGCGGGGGGCCGCACAGATACGCAGTATTTT.

In its sample, this clonotype was seen many times. The V call is TRBV5-5, the J call TRBJ1-2; the D gene is possibly TRBD1 (5 bases). CDR3 size: 16 residues. CDR1 is SGHKS, CDR2 YYEKEE, per germline (reference sequence). Trimming stripped 0 bases from V and 3 bases from J, with 15 bases between. In DNA form, the CDR3 reads TGTGCCAGCAGCTTGGTCAATCAGGGTTCGGACTATGGCTACACCTTC. It translates to CASSLVNQGSDYGYTF.

This clonotype was seen at least ten times. The V and J genes are TRBV5-1 and TRBJ2-2, with D maybe TRBD2 (5 bases). The CDR3 has 16 residues. Trimming stripped 2 bases from V and 2 bases from J, with 13 bases between. Germline CDR1 SGHRS, CDR2 YFSETQ. The chain's CDR3 is CASSFRDSRNTGELFF. For the CDR3, the DNA is TGCGCCAGCAGCTTTCGGGATAGCAGAAACACCGGGGAGCTGTTTTTT.

This clonotype was seen many times. V and J are TRBV20-1 and TRBJ1-1; 7 positions agree with TRBD1. This CDR3 has 12 residues. The J segment lost 2 bases and the V segment lost 5 bases, leaving 2 bases of the junction unmatched. CDR1 is DFQATT and CDR2 is SNEGSKA in the germline V gene (reference sequence). CDR3 in amino acids: CSAGTENTEAFF. Written as DNA, the CDR3 is TGCAGTGCTGGGACAGAAAACACTGAAGCTTTCTTT.

This clonotype was found a few times. The chain has TRBV4-1 and TRBJ2-1; D gene ambiguous. Germline CDR1 MGHRA, CDR2 YSYEKL. V dropped 1 base and J dropped 7 bases, with 11 bases sitting between them. The CDR3 length is 14 residues. CDR3 residues: CASSQVVVGNEQFF. Written as DNA, the CDR3 is TGCGCCAGCAGCCAAGTCGTGGTGGGGAATGAGCAGTTCTTC.

At least ten counts were recorded for this clonotype. The rearrangement uses TRBV12-3 or TRBV12-4 and TRBJ2-2, with TRBD2 as a possible D gene (5 bases). The CDR3 extends over 16 amino acids. The V end was cut by 2 bases, the J end by 4 bases, with 14 bases between. The CDR3 nucleotides read TGTGCCAGCAGTTTAAGTCGAGGGTTTAGCACCGGGGAGCTGTTTTTT. It translates to CASSLSRGFSTGELFF.